This TCR beta chain was identified in a study of T-cell memory formation after mild COVID-19. Germline V lookup: CDR1 SGHAT, CDR2 FQNNGV. V was trimmed by 2 bases and J by 0 bases, leaving 11 bases between them. The CDR3 covers 15 residues. One entry per CDR3 protein, called by TCRdb with MiXCR from the 5' RACE reads. This table holds roughly 580,000 distinct CDR3 sequences, over 15% found once. The V call is TRBV11-2, the J call TRBJ2-7, with unresolved D. The TCR sequence derives from an adult woman who had mild COVID-19 (a few samples of this study predate the infection). Cell type and time point are not known. Sequenced input: PBMCs or a T cell subset sorted from them (not recorded which). CDR3 in DNA: TGTGCCAGCAGCTTATCGCTGGTGAGCTCCTACGAGCAGTACTTC. This encodes CASSLSLVSSYEQYF.